Presented here are 28 T cell receptor beta chains from one specimen sequenced in a study of CD8+CD57+ T cells in acquired aplastic anemia. Genomic DNA, serving as template, underwent TCR beta VDJ and CDR3 profiling. TCRdb recomputed calls from the reads with MiXCR, one row per CDR3 protein. In the table there are about 270,000 distinct CDR3 sequences, 56% of which are singletons. The sequencing input was sorted CD4+, CD8+, or CD8+CD57+ T cells (not recorded which) from PBMCs. These receptors were obtained from a human donor with severe aplastic anemia or a healthy control (not recorded which).

At least ten counts were recorded for this clonotype. The chain has TRBV12-3 or TRBV12-4 and TRBJ1-3, with D possibly being TRBD1 (6 bases). V was shortened by 7 bases and J by 3 bases, with 13 bases between the two germline ends. This CDR3 is 14 amino acids long. CDR3 region: CASIPTGLGNTIYF. The CDR3 DNA reads as TGTGCCAGCATTCCTACAGGGCTTGGAAACACCATATATTTT.

This clonotype was counted ten times or more. The chain uses TRBV30 and TRBJ1-2; 7 bases agree with TRBD1. Germline V gene data show CDR1 as GTSNPN and CDR2 as SVGIG (reference sequence). J gave up 5 bases and V 0 bases, and 3 bases lay outside the gene matches. There are 13 residues in the CDR3. The CDR3 sequence: CAWSVLTGYGYTF. The CDR3 coding sequence is TGTGCCTGGAGTGTGTTGACAGGGTATGGCTACACCTTC.

CDR3 sequence reads: CASSIEGIGELFF. In nucleotides, the CDR3 is TGTGCCAGTAGTATCGAGGGGATCGGGGAGCTGTTTTTT. The chain is built from TRBV19 and TRBJ2-2; possibly TRBD1 or TRBD2 for D (5 bases each). The CDR3 is 13 amino acids. V was shortened by 3 bases and J by 7 bases, with 9 bases between the two germline ends. Germline CDR1 reads LNHDA; CDR2 reads SQIVND (reference sequence).

The chain has TRBV10-1 and TRBJ2-5; 10 bases are a match to TRBD2. The germline V gene encodes CDR1 WNHNN and CDR2 SYGVQD (reference sequence). V gave up 10 bases and J gave up 2 bases; unmatched junction bases: 10. CDR3 size: 15 residues. The DNA for the CDR3 is TGCGCCATCACCCCCTCGACTAGCGGGCAAGAGACCCAGTACTTC. Amino acid sequence: CAITPSTSGQETQYF.

This clonotype was seen repeatedly, ten times or more. V is TRBV6-1 and J is TRBJ1-3; the D gene is possibly TRBD1 (5 bases). This CDR3 comprises 15 residues. Looked up from germline, CDR1 is MNHNS and CDR2 is SASEGT. V was shortened by 5 bases and J by 1 base, with 12 bases between the two germline ends. CDR3 nucleotides: TGTGCCAGCAGTACCCAGGGAACTTCTGGAAACACCATATATTTT. This codes for CASSTQGTSGNTIYF.

The rearrangement uses TRBV7-9 and TRBJ2-5, with 9 bases matching TRBD2. V dropped 5 bases and J dropped 6; count of bases not matched to a gene: 10. The CDR3 runs to 15 residues. Germline V gene data show CDR1 as SEHNR and CDR2 as FQNEAQ (reference sequence). CDR3 residues: CASSLGAGGPQTQYF. The CDR3 DNA reads as TGTGCCAGCAGCCTTGGGGCGGGAGGGCCGCAGACCCAGTACTTC.

This clonotype was detected many times. CDR3 coding DNA: TGTGCCAGTAGTATAGTAGAGGGGGCGAGTTCACCCCTCCACTTT. It encodes CASSIVEGASSPLHF. The rearrangement joins TRBV19 to TRBJ1-6, with TRBD1 matching over 7 bases. From germline, CDR1 is LNHDA and CDR2 SQIVND (reference sequence). V shed 1 base, J shed 9 bases, and the junction held 6 bases outside the gene matches. CDR3 length equals 15 residues. Using reference TRBV19 and TRBJ1-6 for the parts outside the CDR3, the full variable domain is DGGITQSPKYLFRKEGQNVTLSCEQNLNHDAMYWYRQDPGQGLRLIYYSQIVNDFQKGDIAEGYSVSREKKESFPLTVTSAQKNPTAFYLCASSIVEGASSPLHFGNGTRLTVT.

CDR3 in DNA: TGTGCCAGCAGACCCGTGGCAGTCGGGGACACTGAAGCTTTCTTT. It specifies CASRPVAVGDTEAFF. The chain is built from TRBV11-2 and TRBJ1-1, with no clear D. Between the trimmed V and J ends, which lost 6 bases and 3 bases, there was a span of 17 bases. In germline, CDR1 is SGHAT, CDR2 FQNNGV. The CDR3 sequence is 15 residues long.

This clonotype was counted at least ten times. This chain links TRBV4-2 with TRBJ1-1; the match to TRBD1 covers 8 bases. V lost 2 bases to trimming and J lost 8 bases; unmatched junction nucleotides: 10. Germline CDR1 reads LGHNA; CDR2 reads YNFKEQ. The CDR3 totals 15 residues. CDR3 DNA sequence: TGTGCCAGCAGCCAACCAGGGACAGGCCATTCCGAAGCTTTCTTT. The encoded protein is CASSQPGTGHSEAFF.

This chain uses TRBV7-9 with TRBJ2-1; 8 nucleotides agree with TRBD2. Per germline, CDR1 SEHNR and CDR2 FQNEAQ (reference sequence). This CDR3 comprises 13 residues. The V and J ends lost 1 base and 9 bases, in that order; junction bases with no gene match: 2. This chain's CDR3 is CASSLELAVEQFF. In DNA, the CDR3 is TGTGCCAGCAGCTTAGAACTAGCGGTTGAGCAGTTCTTC. Based on the CDR3 plus reference TRBV7-9 and TRBJ2-1, the full variable domain is DTGVSQNPRHKITKRGQNVTFRCDPISEHNRLYWYRQTLGQGPEFLTYFQNEAQLEKSRLLSDRFSAERPKGSFSTLEIQRTEQGDSAMYLCASSLELAVEQFFGPGTRLTVL.

This clonotype was found a few times. The J gene is TRBJ2-7, the V gene TRBV6-6, with 9 bases aligning to TRBD1. V gave up 5 bases and J gave up 1 base; unmatched junction bases: 6. The CDR3 is 15 amino acids. In germline, CDR1 is MNHNY, CDR2 SVGAGI (reference sequence). CDR3: CASSEWGQGSYEQYF. The DNA for the CDR3 is TGTGCCAGCAGTGAATGGGGACAGGGTTCCTACGAGCAGTACTTC.

J is TRBJ1-2 and V is TRBV20-1; D is undetermined. CDR3 size: 11 residues. The V and J ends lost 6 bases and 3 bases respectively, with 8 bases between them. Germline V CDR1 and CDR2: DFQATT, SNEGSKA (reference sequence). The CDR3 DNA is TGCAGTGCAGCATGGTACTATGGCTACACCTTC. Its translation is CSAAWYYGYTF.

V gene TRBV2 combines with J gene TRBJ1-2; D gene unclear. CDR3 length: 12 residues. The germline V gene encodes CDR1 SNHLY and CDR2 FYNNEI. Trimming stripped 4 bases from V and 6 bases from J, with 9 bases between. The CDR3 sequence: CASSAEFDGYTF. CDR3 in DNA: TGTGCCAGCAGTGCGGAGTTTGATGGCTACACCTTC.

V is TRBV20-1 and J is TRBJ2-1; 7 nucleotides align to TRBD2. The CDR3 has 15 amino acids. Per the germline V gene, CDR1 is DFQATT and CDR2 is SNEGSKA (reference sequence). The J segment lost 7 bases and the V segment lost 5 bases, leaving 14 bases of the junction unmatched. As DNA, the CDR3 is TGCAGTGCTCAAAGCAGCGGGGTGCAACTGAATGAGCAGTTCTTC. Its translation is CSAQSSGVQLNEQFF.

Written as DNA, the CDR3 is TGTGCCAGCAGCTTCCTGACTAGCGGGGGGGCGCGGGAGCAGTATTTT. It yields the protein CASSFLTSGGAREQYF. The V gene is TRBV7-3, the J gene TRBJ2-3, with 14 bases fitting TRBD2. The CDR3 covers 16 residues. Germline CDR1 is SGHTA and CDR2 is FQGTGA. Trimming at V came to 3 bases and at J to 11 bases, leaving 10 bases not matched to a gene. The whole variable domain, remainder taken from reference TRBV7-3 and TRBJ2-3, is GAGVSQTPSNKVTEKGKYVELRCDPISGHTALYWYRQSLGQGPEFLIYFQGTGAADDSGLPNDRFFAVRPEGSVSTLKIQRTERGDSAVYLCASSFLTSGGAREQYFGPGTRLTVL.

The chain uses TRBV19 and TRBJ1-3; TRBD1 aligns across 10 bases. J gave up 1 base and V 9 bases, and 12 bases lay outside the gene matches. CDR1 LNHDA and CDR2 SQIVND come from the germline V gene (reference sequence). CDR3 length: 17 residues. The CDR3 spells CASSSSGTGASGNTIYF. In nucleotides, the CDR3 is TGTGCCAGCAGCTCGTCCGGGACAGGGGCATCTGGAAACACCATATATTTT.

The V and J genes are TRBV9 and TRBJ2-1; D is unresolved. The ends were cut back, 0 bases at V and 0 bases at J, with 7 bases in the middle. In germline, CDR1 is SGDLS, CDR2 YYNGEE. The CDR3 has 15 residues. The CDR3 loop reads CASSVAGRSYNEQFF. The CDR3 DNA reads as TGTGCCAGCAGCGTAGCCGGGCGCTCCTACAATGAGCAGTTCTTC.

This clonotype was detected a few times. V usage is TRBV7-2 and J usage is TRBJ2-7, with 7 nucleotides matching TRBD1. Germline V gene sequence: CDR1 SGHTA, CDR2 FQGNSA. The CDR3 runs 13 residues. Trimming removed 4 bases from V and 3 bases from J; junction bases left unmatched: 3. In DNA, the CDR3 is TGTGCCAGCAGCTATGCAGGGGGCTACGAGCAGTACTTC. It yields the protein CASSYAGGYEQYF.

This clonotype was found a few times. Written as DNA, the CDR3 is TGTGCCAGTAGTACTCTAGCGGGGGGCTACAATGAGCAGTTCTTC. Residues: CASSTLAGGYNEQFF. The chain combines TRBV19 with TRBJ2-1; the match to TRBD2 covers 11 bases. CDR1 is LNHDA and CDR2 is SQIVND in the germline V gene (reference sequence). After removal of 4 bases from V and 3 bases from J, the junction contained 2 bases not matched to a gene. This CDR3 comprises 15 residues.

In regard to this clonotype: The junction and the germline gene differ at one end; a read error may be behind it. The chain links TRBV3-1 to TRBJ2-5; no reliable D call. This CDR3 is 16 amino acids long. Per germline, CDR1 LGHDT and CDR2 YNNKEL (reference sequence). The CDR3, as DNA: TGTGCCAGCAGCCAAGATAGGCCCAGCCTCTCCCTGGCCCAGTGCTTC. It codes for CASSQDRPSLSLAQCF.

V is TRBV10-3 and J is TRBJ1-1; 9 positions agree with TRBD1. The germline V gene has CDR1 ENHRY and CDR2 SYGVKD. This CDR3 is 21 amino acids long. V shed 7 bases and J 1 base; nucleotides not matched to a gene: 25. The CDR3 region has the DNA TGTGCCATCATGAGGGGGTTGGGACAGGGTGTCCCCGAAAGGACGAACACTGAAGCTTTCTTT. Translated: CAIMRGLGQGVPERTNTEAFF.

This clonotype was observed once. This chain links TRBV7-8 with TRBJ2-3; 7 bases match TRBD2. With V trimmed by 5 bases and J by 5 bases, 7 bases remained unmatched. The germline V gene has CDR1 SGHVS and CDR2 FQNEAQ. The CDR3 extends over 14 amino acids. The CDR3 sequence is CASSGRTSRDTQYF. The CDR3 DNA follows: TGTGCCAGCAGCGGGAGGACTAGTCGAGATACGCAGTATTTT.

The table lists this clonotype with many counts. This chain links TRBV20-1 with TRBJ2-2; 7 bases line up with TRBD2. The CDR3 contains 17 residues. CDR1 and CDR2 (germline): DFQATT, SNEGSKA (reference sequence). Trimming cost V 0 bases and J 2 bases; bases outside gene matches: 9. CDR3 sequence reads: CSARDRSSGTNTGELFF. The CDR3 nucleotides are TGCAGTGCTAGAGATAGGTCTAGCGGAACCAACACCGGGGAGCTGTTTTTT.

The rearrangement joins TRBV2 to TRBJ2-5; the match to TRBD2 covers 12 bases. The germline CDR1 and CDR2 sequences are SNHLY and FYNNEI. V lost 7 bases to trimming and J lost 2 bases; unmatched junction nucleotides: 14. The CDR3 length is 18 residues. The DNA for the CDR3 is TGTGCCAGCACTTTTAGTGGACTAGCGGGAATTGAGCAAGAGACCCAGTACTTC. It codes for CASTFSGLAGIEQETQYF.

In its sample, this clonotype was seen a few times. This rearrangement joins TRBV6-6 to TRBJ1-3; 8 bases fit TRBD1. J lost 4 bases, V lost 2 bases, and 4 bases had no gene match. The CDR3 covers 15 residues. CDR1 and CDR2 from the germline V gene are MNHNY and SVGAGI (reference sequence). CDR3 nucleotide sequence: TGTGCCAGCAGTTACCGGACAGGGAGCGGAAACACCATATATTTT. It codes for CASSYRTGSGNTIYF.

At least ten counts were recorded for this clonotype. This chain uses TRBV2 with TRBJ1-5, with D tentatively TRBD1 (6 bases). This CDR3 spans 13 amino acids. Germline-derived CDR1 and CDR2 are SNHLY and FYNNEI. The V gene lost 7 bases and the J gene lost 3 bases, with 10 bases spanning the gap. Written as DNA, the CDR3 is TGTGCCAGCAACCGGGACACCAATCAGCCCCAGCATTTT. It is translated as CASNRDTNQPQHF.

The sample holds many counts of this clonotype. J is TRBJ1-5 and V is TRBV2, with TRBD1 matching over 9 bases. V gave up 6 bases and J gave up 3 bases; unmatched junction bases: 6. The CDR3 contains 15 residues. Germline CDR1 reads SNHLY; CDR2 reads FYNNEI. CDR3 loop: CASRRTGADNQPQHF. In DNA, the CDR3 is TGTGCCAGCAGAAGGACAGGGGCCGACAATCAGCCCCAGCATTTT.

This clonotype was found many times. V usage is TRBV3-1 and J usage is TRBJ1-6; a possible D gene is TRBD1 (5 bases). Trimming pared 5 bases from V and 6 bases from J, leaving 14 bases between. This CDR3 has 15 residues. Per the germline V gene, CDR1 is LGHDT and CDR2 is YNNKEL (reference sequence). CDR3 loop: CASSIRPGLNSPLHF. The CDR3 DNA is TGTGCCAGCAGCATCAGACCGGGGCTTAATTCACCCCTCCACTTT.